This T cell receptor (beta chain) was recovered during a study of T cell repertoires in cytomegalovirus infection. Study summary: HLA-B-restricted CMV epitopes that are well studied were used alongside recently identified HLA-C-restricted ones. Public signatures in TCR beta pointed to CMV infection and matching HLA type.

This clonotype was observed a few times. Its antigen is unknown. The CDR3 length is 13 residues. Germline V gene sequence: CDR1 KGHDR, CDR2 SFDVKD. V was shortened by 4 bases and J by 3 bases, with 6 bases between the two germline ends. General study results and limits: Predominance within the ex vivo response was attributable to HLA-C-restricted CMV-specific TCR beta clonotypes.

Each CDR3 protein is one row after TCRdb ran MiXCR on the reads. The sample consists of roughly 860,000 distinct CDR3 sequences, over 25% of them appearing once. This chain joins TRBV24-1 and TRBJ2-1; D unclear. The sample in question was cultured CD8+ T cells from PBMCs, obtained from culture after CMV antigen stimulation. The clonotype comes from a human donor in good health (CMV status not recorded). Some clones in this sample may be carry-over from other donors' samples. CDR3 sequence reads: CATSEGRYNEQFF. Written as DNA, the CDR3 is TGTGCCACCAGTGAAGGGCGCTACAATGAGCAGTTCTTC.